This T cell receptor beta chain was sequenced for a study of blood T cells in healthy people across ages. Samples had at least 7 million PBMCs isolated from them. For this clonotype: Its antigen is not identified.

It was with a sample-barcoded 5' primer and a J-beta primer mix that a second PCR of roughly 6 to 12 cycles was run. TCRdb redid the calling of the 5' RACE reads with MiXCR, one entry per CDR3 protein. The sample contains 750,000 to 850,000 distinct CDR3 sequences, roughly 25% of which appear only once. General study points: Diversity figures based on one million T cells were deemed too low.

Trimming removed 6 bases from V and 5 bases from J; junction bases left unmatched: 9. CDR3 length: 14 residues. Germline CDR1 MDHEN, CDR2 SYDVKM. This sample was also put to use in a study of T cells of mothers and their children. That work adds: The authors used all extracted RNA for cDNA synthesis, at roughly 1.5 ug per 15 ul. Versus unrelated pairs, overlap was slightly higher in related mother-child pairs, without reaching significance.

The sequencing input was blood. The genes are TRBV28 and TRBJ1-2; 7 positions match TRBD1. This TCR came from a boy aged 5-17 years in good health. CDR3 sequence (DNA): TGTGCCAGCAGCCTCGACAGGGCCCAATATGGCTACACCTTC. Protein sequence: CASSLDRAQYGYTF.